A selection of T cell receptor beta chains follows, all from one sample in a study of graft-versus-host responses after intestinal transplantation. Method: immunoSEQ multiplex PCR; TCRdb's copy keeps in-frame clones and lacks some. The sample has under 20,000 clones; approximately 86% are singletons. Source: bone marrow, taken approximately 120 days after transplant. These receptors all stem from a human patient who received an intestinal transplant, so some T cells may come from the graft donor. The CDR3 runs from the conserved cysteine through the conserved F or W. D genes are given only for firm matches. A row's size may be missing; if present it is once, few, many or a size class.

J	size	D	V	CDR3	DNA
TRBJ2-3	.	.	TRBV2	CASRAGGPDTQYF	TGTGCCAGCAGGGCAGGAGGGCCAGATACGCAGTATTTT
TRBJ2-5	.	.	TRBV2	CASRKDWQETQYF	TGTGCCAGCAGGAAGGACTGGCAAGAGACCCAGTACTTC
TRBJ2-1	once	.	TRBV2	CASSEATGGYNEQFF	TGTGCCAGCAGTGAAGCTACAGGAGGTTACAATGAGCAGTTCTTC
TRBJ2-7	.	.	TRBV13	CASSLQGRSYEQYF	TGTGCCAGCAGCTTACAGGGACGGAGCTACGAGCAGTACTTC
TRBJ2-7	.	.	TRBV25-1	CASSEWGREHEQYF	TGTGCCAGCAGTGAATGGGGCAGGGAACACGAGCAGTACTTC
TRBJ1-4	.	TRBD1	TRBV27	CASATGTGREKLFF	TGTGCCAGCGCTACCGGGACAGGGAGGGAAAAACTGTTTTTT
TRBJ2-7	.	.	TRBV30	CAWSVGYEQYF	TGTGCCTGGAGTGTCGGCTACGAGCAGTACTTC
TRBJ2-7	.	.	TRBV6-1	CASTDPGAPYEQYF	TGTGCCAGCACCGATCCGGGGGCACCCTACGAGCAGTACTTC
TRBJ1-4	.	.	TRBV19	CASSITATNEKLFF	TGTGCCAGTAGTATCACCGCAACTAATGAAAAACTGTTTTTT
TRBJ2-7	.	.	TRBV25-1	CASSGRGAAGEQYF	TGTGCCAGCAGTGGCCGGGGGGCAGCCGGGGAGCAGTACTTC
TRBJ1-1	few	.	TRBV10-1	CASSRGNTEAFF	TGCGCCAGCAGTAGGGGGAACACTGAAGCTTTCTTT
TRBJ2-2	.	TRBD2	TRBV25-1	CASSLAGLNTGELFF	TGTGCCAGCAGCTTAGCGGGATTAAACACCGGGGAGCTGTTTTTT
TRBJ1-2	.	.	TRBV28	CASSRLQGSYGYTF	TGTGCCAGCAGCCGCCTACAGGGTTCCTATGGCTACACCTTC
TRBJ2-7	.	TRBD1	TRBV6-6	CASSAGTGASYEQYF	TGTGCCAGCAGTGCCGGGACAGGGGCATCCTACGAGCAGTACTTC